These T cell receptor beta chains were read from a single sample in a study of a mutant IDH1 vaccine in newly diagnosed glioma. Assay used: immunoSEQ multiplex PCR; TCRdb lists only in-frame clones, some missing. This sample carries about 81,000 clones, over 75% of them seen once, and the ten largest clones take 2.2%. Their antigen targets remain unknown. The sequencing here drew on PBMCs, taken from a glioma patient whose treatment included an IDH1 peptide vaccine. These receptors were taken from a man younger than 45 with glioma. Some clones in this sample may be carry-over from other donors' samples. Each CDR3 is given with its conserved first and last residue. The D gene is left open where the match is weak. A row's size may be missing; if present it is once, few, many or a size class.

J: TRBJ2-6
size: once
D: NA
V: TRBV19
length: 15
DNA: TGTGCCAGTAGTACCACCAGGGTAGGGGCCAACGTCCTGACTTTC
CDR3: CASSTTRVGANVLTF

J: TRBJ1-2
size: NA
D: NA
V: TRBV28
length: 15
DNA: TGTGCCAGCAGCGAACGGGGTCCGTCCTCCCATGGCTACACCTTC
CDR3: CASSERGPSSHGYTF

J: TRBJ2-5
size: NA
D: NA
V: TRBV28
length: 11
DNA: TGTGCCAGCAGTTCCGGGGAGACCCAGTACTTC
CDR3: CASSSGETQYF

J: TRBJ1-6
size: few
D: NA
V: TRBV5-4
length: 14
DNA: TGTGCCAGCAGCTTGGCCTTAGGGAAATCACCCCTCCACTTT
CDR3: CASSLALGKSPLHF

J: TRBJ1-1
size: NA
D: NA
V: TRBV7-9
length: 16
DNA: TGTGCCAGCAGCTCCTTGACATGGGAAAGTAACACTGAAGCTTTCTTT
CDR3: CASSSLTWESNTEAFF

J: TRBJ2-1
size: NA
D: TRBD2
V: TRBV11-2
length: 15
DNA: TGTGCCAGCAGCTTACTAGCGGGGTTGTACAATGAGCAGTTCTTC
CDR3: CASSLLAGLYNEQFF

J: TRBJ1-5
size: NA
D: NA
V: TRBV13
length: 13
DNA: TGTGCCAGCAGCTTAGGCCGTTGGCAGCCCCAGCATTTT
CDR3: CASSLGRWQPQHF

J: TRBJ2-7
size: NA
D: NA
V: TRBV13
length: 17
DNA: TGTGCCAGCAGCACCGTACGACTCGATTTGAGCTCCTACGAGCAGTACTTC
CDR3: CASSTVRLDLSSYEQYF

J: TRBJ2-2
size: NA
D: NA
V: TRBV5-6
length: 14
DNA: TGTGCCAGCAGCTTGTTGGGGTACACCGGGGAGCTGTTTTTT
CDR3: CASSLLGYTGELFF

J: TRBJ1-5
size: NA
D: NA
V: TRBV7-8
length: 14
DNA: TGTGCCAGCAGCTTAGAAACCTCCAATCAGCCCCAGCATTTT
CDR3: CASSLETSNQPQHF

J: TRBJ2-1
size: NA
D: NA
V: TRBV27
length: 15
DNA: TGTGCCAGCAGTCTGGGGACGGCCACCTACAATGAGCAGTTCTTC
CDR3: CASSLGTATYNEQFF

J: TRBJ2-7
size: NA
D: TRBD1
V: TRBV6-5
length: 14
DNA: TGTGCCAGTACCGGACAGGGAGGTCTCTACGAGCAGTACTTC
CDR3: CASTGQGGLYEQYF

J: TRBJ1-1
size: NA
D: NA
V: TRBV5-1
length: 14
DNA: TGCGCCAGCAGCTTGTCGGCACAGGGCAGTGAAGCTTTCTTT
CDR3: CASSLSAQGSEAFF

J: TRBJ1-4
size: NA
D: NA
V: TRBV7-9
length: 15
DNA: TGTGCCAGCAGCCACGACAGTTGGCTTGGAGAAAAACTGTTTTTT
CDR3: CASSHDSWLGEKLFF

J: TRBJ1-1
size: NA
D: TRBD1
V: TRBV7-8
length: 15
DNA: TGTGCCAGCAGCTCGTCGACAGGGCCGGTCACTGAAGCTTTCTTT
CDR3: CASSSSTGPVTEAFF

J: TRBJ2-3
size: NA
D: NA
V: TRBV2
length: 15
DNA: TGTGCCAGCAGTGAAGGGGGGCAGACCACAGATACGCAGTATTTT
CDR3: CASSEGGQTTDTQYF

J: TRBJ1-3
size: NA
D: NA
V: TRBV6-4
length: 13
DNA: TGTGCCAGCAGTACAGCCTCTGGAAACACCATATATTTT
CDR3: CASSTASGNTIYF

J: TRBJ2-6
size: NA
D: TRBD1
V: TRBV5-1
length: 18
DNA: TGCGCCAGCTGTCCCTTAGGGACAGGGGCTGGGGGGGCCAACGTCCTGACTTTC
CDR3: CASCPLGTGAGGANVLTF

J: TRBJ1-2
size: NA
D: NA
V: TRBV6-5
length: 14
DNA: TGTGCCAGCAGTTACTTGGACAGTCGGCGAGGCTACACCTTC
CDR3: CASSYLDSRRGYTF

J: TRBJ2-7
size: NA
D: NA
V: TRBV14
length: 15
DNA: TGTGCCAGCAGCCAAGAATGGACAGCCTCCTACGAGCAGTACTTC
CDR3: CASSQEWTASYEQYF

J: TRBJ2-7
size: once
D: NA
V: TRBV6-5
length: 16
DNA: TGTGCCAGCAGTTACTCGTCTCGCACAGGGTCCTACGAGCAGTACTTC
CDR3: CASSYSSRTGSYEQYF

J: TRBJ1-4
size: NA
D: NA
V: TRBV28
length: 15
DNA: TGTGCCAGCAGTTTGCTTTCGACTAAGCGGGGAAAACTGTTTTTT
CDR3: CASSLLSTKRGKLFF

J: TRBJ2-2
size: NA
D: NA
V: TRBV4-3
length: 13
DNA: TGCGCCAGCAGCCACTACAGTACCGGGGAGCTGTTTTTT
CDR3: CASSHYSTGELFF

J: TRBJ2-7
size: NA
D: NA
V: TRBV7-8
length: 14
DNA: TGTGCCAGCAGCCCGGACGGGAGCTCCTACGAGCAGTACTTC
CDR3: CASSPDGSSYEQYF

J: TRBJ2-5
size: NA
D: TRBD2
V: TRBV10-1
length: 19
DNA: TGCGCCAGCAGTGAGTCCACTCTCACTAGCGGGGGAACCAAAGAGACCCAGTACTTC
CDR3: CASSESTLTSGGTKETQYF

J: TRBJ2-3
size: NA
D: TRBD2
V: TRBV19
length: 15
DNA: TGTGCCAGTAGTCTGACTAGCGGTAACACAGATACGCAGTATTTT
CDR3: CASSLTSGNTDTQYF

J: TRBJ2-1
size: once
D: NA
V: TRBV7-6
length: 13
DNA: TGTGCCAGCAGCTTAGCGGGGGACAATGAGCAGTTCTTC
CDR3: CASSLAGDNEQFF

J: TRBJ2-1
size: NA
D: TRBD2
V: TRBV11-1
length: 15
DNA: TGTGCCAGCACAGAAAGGAGCGGGAGCGCCCCGGAGCAGTTCTTC
CDR3: CASTERSGSAPEQFF

J: TRBJ1-1
size: NA
D: NA
V: TRBV2
length: 13
DNA: TGTGCCAGCCAGGACGGACCGAACACTGAAGCTTTCTTT
CDR3: CASQDGPNTEAFF

J: TRBJ2-5
size: NA
D: NA
V: TRBV30
length: 11
DNA: TGTGCCTGGAGTGTACCAGAGACCCAGTACTTC
CDR3: CAWSVPETQYF

J: TRBJ2-2
size: NA
D: NA
V: TRBV9
length: 13
DNA: TGTGCCAGCAGCCCGACGATCACCGGGGAGCTGTTTTTT
CDR3: CASSPTITGELFF

J: TRBJ2-7
size: NA
D: NA
V: TRBV11-3
length: 13
DNA: TGTGCCAGCAGCTTCGGTTTGGCCGGCGAGCAGTACTTC
CDR3: CASSFGLAGEQYF

J: TRBJ1-1
size: NA
D: NA
V: TRBV30
length: 13
DNA: TGTGCCTGGGAAAGAGGCGGGAACACTGAAGCTTTCTTT
CDR3: CAWERGGNTEAFF

J: TRBJ2-7
size: NA
D: NA
V: TRBV6-6
length: 12
DNA: TGTGCCAGCAGCTCCCGGTTATGGGAGCAGTACTTC
CDR3: CASSSRLWEQYF

J: TRBJ1-1
size: NA
D: TRBD1
V: TRBV30
length: 16
DNA: TGTGCCTGGAGTCTAAAACAGGGGAGAGGGTCGACTGAAGCTTTCTTT
CDR3: CAWSLKQGRGSTEAFF

J: TRBJ2-5
size: NA
D: NA
V: TRBV5-4
length: 16
DNA: TGTGCCAGCAGCTTGGGATTCGGGCTAGCCCAAGAGACCCAGTACTTC
CDR3: CASSLGFGLAQETQYF

J: TRBJ2-7
size: NA
D: TRBD1
V: TRBV4-3
length: 13
DNA: TGCGCCAGCAGCCTCCGGACAGGGAGGGAGCAGTACTTC
CDR3: CASSLRTGREQYF

J: TRBJ2-1
size: NA
D: NA
V: TRBV28
length: 15
DNA: TGTGCCAGCAGCGAGACGGTGGGGCCAAGGAATGAGCAGTTCTTC
CDR3: CASSETVGPRNEQFF

J: TRBJ2-1
size: NA
D: NA
V: TRBV7-2
length: 16
DNA: TGTGCCAGCAGCCTTTCAGGGGCCAGCTCCTACAATGAGCAGTTCTTC
CDR3: CASSLSGASSYNEQFF

J: TRBJ1-5
size: NA
D: NA
V: TRBV10-3
length: 14
DNA: TGTGCCATCAGCGAATTAGGGGGCAATCAGCCCCAGCATTTT
CDR3: CAISELGGNQPQHF

J: TRBJ1-1
size: once
D: TRBD1
V: TRBV29-1
length: 14
DNA: TGCAGCGTCCGGAAGGACAGGGGGCAAACTGAAGCTTTCTTT
CDR3: CSVRKDRGQTEAFF

J: TRBJ2-7
size: few
D: NA
V: TRBV28
length: 16
DNA: TGTGCCAGCAGTCCTCTCTCGGGACAAAAACTGTACGAGCAGTACTTC
CDR3: CASSPLSGQKLYEQYF

J: TRBJ2-3
size: NA
D: NA
V: TRBV7-8
length: 13
DNA: TGTGCCAGCAGCCCACGGGGCGTAGATACGCAGTATTTT
CDR3: CASSPRGVDTQYF

J: TRBJ2-3
size: NA
D: TRBD1
V: TRBV9
length: 14
DNA: TGTGCCAGCAGTAGACAGGGATGGGCAGATACGCAGTATTTT
CDR3: CASSRQGWADTQYF

J: TRBJ1-3
size: NA
D: NA
V: TRBV28
length: 14
DNA: TGTGCCAGCAGGCCTAGCGGGGAAGGAAACACCATATATTTT
CDR3: CASRPSGEGNTIYF

J: TRBJ1-1
size: NA
D: TRBD1
V: TRBV7-3
length: 13
DNA: TGTGCCAGCAGCTCCCACAGGGGAACTGAAGCTTTCTTT
CDR3: CASSSHRGTEAFF

J: TRBJ1-5
size: NA
D: NA
V: TRBV2
length: 14
DNA: TGTGCCAGCAGTGAAGTCAGTGCGCGCCAGCCCCAGCATTTT
CDR3: CASSEVSARQPQHF

J: TRBJ2-1
size: NA
D: TRBD2
V: TRBV28
length: 19
DNA: TGTGCCAGCAGCCCCACGGGGCTAGCGGGCCGAAACACCTACAATGAGCAGTTCTTC
CDR3: CASSPTGLAGRNTYNEQFF

J: TRBJ1-3
size: NA
D: NA
V: TRBV18
length: 15
DNA: TGTGCCAGCTCACCAGGTCAAGGAGAAGGAAACACCATATATTTT
CDR3: CASSPGQGEGNTIYF

J: TRBJ2-1
size: NA
D: NA
V: TRBV5-4
length: 18
DNA: TGTGCCAGCAGCTTGGAGAAAATTAGCGGTAGCTCCTACAATGAGCAGTTCTTC
CDR3: CASSLEKISGSSYNEQFF

J: TRBJ1-1
size: NA
D: NA
V: TRBV5-5
length: 13
DNA: TGTGCCAGCAGCCGACACATGAACACTGAAGCTTTCTTT
CDR3: CASSRHMNTEAFF

J: TRBJ2-3
size: once
D: NA
V: TRBV5-6
length: 15
DNA: TGTGCCAGCACCCCGGGTATCACTAGCACAGATACGCAGTATTTT
CDR3: CASTPGITSTDTQYF

J: TRBJ2-5
size: NA
D: TRBD1
V: TRBV5-4
length: 14
DNA: TGTGCCAGCAGTCCTACAGGGGGCCAAGAGACCCAGTACTTC
CDR3: CASSPTGGQETQYF

J: TRBJ2-2
size: NA
D: NA
V: TRBV30
length: 16
DNA: TGTGCCTGGAGTGCATCACGGACAGTTAACACCGGGGAGCTGTTTTTT
CDR3: CAWSASRTVNTGELFF

J: TRBJ2-3
size: NA
D: NA
V: TRBV9
length: 16
DNA: TGTGCCAGCAGCCCTCTTCGGGTGGCTAGCTGGGATACGCAGTATTTT
CDR3: CASSPLRVASWDTQYF

J: TRBJ2-3
size: NA
D: TRBD2
V: TRBV7-2
length: 15
DNA: TGTGCCAGCAGCCTGCGGGGGATAGGGGCAGATACGCAGTATTTT
CDR3: CASSLRGIGADTQYF

J: TRBJ2-2
size: NA
D: TRBD2
V: TRBV10-1
length: 14
DNA: TGCGCCAGCAGTGAGACTAGCGACACCGGGGAGCTGTTTTTT
CDR3: CASSETSDTGELFF